This T cell receptor beta chain emerged from a study of metastatic and nonmetastatic thyroid tumors. TCRdb reanalyzed the PCR reads via MiXCR. The sample carries around 52,000 clones, just under 30% recorded once. CDR1 is SGHRS, CDR2 YFSETQ, per germline. V lost 0 bases, J lost 7 bases, and 8 bases lay in between. The CDR3 totals 12 residues. Thyroid surgery was performed in patients who had received no treatment beforehand. The chain employs TRBV5-1 and TRBJ2-7; D remains unclear. The TCR was taken from a female donor with papillary thyroid cancer or a benign thyroid nodule (not recorded which). Some clones in this sample may be carry-over from other donors' samples. Sequences were obtained from blood. The DNA for the CDR3 is TGCGCCAGCAGCTTGGTCGGATGGGAGCAGTACTTC. Translating gives CASSLVGWEQYF. The full variable domain, with the rest looked up from reference TRBV5-1 and TRBJ2-7, is KAGVTQTPRYLIKTRGQQVTLSCSPISGHRSVSWYQQTPGQGLQFLFEYFSETQRNKGNFPGRFSGRQFSNSRSEMNVSTLELGDSALYLCASSLVGWEQYFGPGTRLTVT.